Shown below are 21 T cell receptor beta chains from a single sample sequenced in a study of shared clonotypes between healthy human individuals. Profiling relied on immunoSEQ multiplex PCR, and the TCRdb table lists in-frame clones only, not all of them. The profile covers some 2,000,000 clones, with approximately 95% appearing a single time and around 0.13% taken by the ten largest. Sequencing was done on a sample of naive CD4+ T cells sorted from blood. Specified subset: CD45RA+ positively selected. These receptor sequences come from a man aged 18 to 29 in good health.

This chain uses TRBV30 with TRBJ2-1; D is undetermined. The CDR3 contains 13 residues. Germline-derived CDR1 and CDR2 are GTSNPN and SVGIG (reference sequence). V shed 5 bases and J shed 4 bases, with 12 bases lying between them. CDR3 residues: CAWAPDPYNEQFF. CDR3 coding DNA: TGTGCCTGGGCCCCGGACCCTTACAATGAGCAGTTCTTC.

This chain joins TRBV7-6 and TRBJ2-3; D assignment may be TRBD1 or TRBD2 (5 bases each). V was clipped by 0 bases and J by 4 bases, with 5 bases between them. This CDR3 has 13 residues. Germline V CDR1 and CDR2: SGHVS, FNYEAQ. The CDR3 nucleotides read TGTGCCAGCAGCTTAGCGGGGGCAGATACGCAGTATTTT. Translated, it gives CASSLAGADTQYF.

The V call is TRBV5-6, the J call TRBJ2-1; 11 bases agree with TRBD2. This CDR3 is 16 amino acids long. Germline V lookup: CDR1 SGHDT, CDR2 YYEEEE. V lost 4 bases to trimming and J lost 6 bases; unmatched junction nucleotides: 9. This chain's CDR3 is CASSLFSGRGGNEQFF. The CDR3 bases are TGTGCCAGCAGCCTTTTTAGCGGGAGGGGCGGCAATGAGCAGTTCTTC.

Worth noting for this clone: This CDR3 is also generated by other DNA sequences in the sample. This rearrangement joins TRBV4-1 to TRBJ2-5; D is unclear. Germline values: CDR1 MGHRA, CDR2 YSYEKL. The length of the CDR3 is 13 residues. V gave up 1 base and J gave up 4 bases, with 7 bases separating them. The CDR3 is CASSQGPPETQYF. The CDR3 coding sequence is TGCGCCAGCAGCCAAGGACCTCCAGAGACCCAGTACTTC.

The V and J genes are TRBV11-3 and TRBJ2-1, with 8 bases identical to TRBD1. CDR1 is SGHNT, CDR2 YENEEA, per germline. Trimming took 3 bases from V and 0 from J; bases not matched to a gene: 4. This CDR3 region has 16 residues. The CDR3 reads CASSFDGTGSYNEQFF. The DNA of the CDR3 is TGTGCCAGCAGCTTCGATGGGACAGGCTCCTACAATGAGCAGTTCTTC.

This rearrangement joins TRBV10-3 to TRBJ1-5, with D perhaps matching TRBD1 (5 bases). V dropped 1 base and J dropped 4 bases, with 11 bases sitting between them. The CDR3 loop spans 15 amino acids. CDR1 is ENHRY, CDR2 SYGVKD, per germline. CDR3 coding DNA: TGTGCCATCAGTGAGTATGTGGCAGGGAATCAGCCCCAGCATTTT. Translated: CAISEYVAGNQPQHF.

Comments on this clone: This sample also contains other DNA sequences that code for the same CDR3. The V call is TRBV5-1, the J call TRBJ2-2, with D hard to call. Trimming removed 0 bases at V and 5 bases at J, with 5 bases between. Germline CDR1 is SGHRS and CDR2 is YFSETQ. The CDR3 spans 13 residues. CDR3 DNA: TGCGCCAGCAGCTTGGTTGGGACCGGGGAGCTGTTTTTT. This encodes CASSLVGTGELFF.

The genes are TRBV28 and TRBJ1-5; D is ambiguous. Trimming took 7 bases from V and 6 from J, leaving 13 bases between them. Per germline, CDR1 MDHEN and CDR2 SYDVKM. CDR3 length equals 13 residues. In nucleotides, the CDR3 is TGTGCCAGCATCGGGCTGTTAGGTCAGCCCCAGCATTTT. The encoded protein is CASIGLLGQPQHF.

The chain carries TRBV11-2 and TRBJ1-5; D gene ambiguous. Deletions cut 3 bases from V and 7 bases from J, with 10 bases between. This CDR3 region has 13 residues. Germline V gene data show CDR1 as SGHAT and CDR2 as FQNNGV. CDR3: CASSFGSGQPQHF. The CDR3 coding sequence is TGTGCCAGCAGCTTTGGCAGCGGGCAGCCCCAGCATTTT.

This clone was seen just once. The genes are TRBV2 and TRBJ2-1; the D is unclear. V shed 5 bases and J shed 0 bases, with 8 bases lying between them. Germline CDR1 SNHLY, CDR2 FYNNEI. CDR3 length: 14 residues. This CDR3 is CASSTKSSYNEQFF. The DNA for the CDR3 is TGTGCCAGCAGTACAAAGAGCTCCTACAATGAGCAGTTCTTC.

The V gene is TRBV27, the J gene TRBJ2-1; possibly TRBD1 for D (6 bases). Germline V CDR1 and CDR2: MNHEY, SMNVEV (reference sequence). The CDR3 is 13 residues long. Between the trimmed V and J ends, which lost 5 bases and 5 bases, there was a span of 10 bases. CDR3 loop: CASSRTANNEQFF. DNA for the CDR3: TGTGCCAGCAGTCGGACAGCAAACAATGAGCAGTTCTTC.

The rearrangement joins TRBV5-3 to TRBJ2-7; D not resolved. Being an ORF, TRBV5-3 has a function that is uncertain. V dropped 4 bases and J dropped 2 bases, with 7 bases sitting between them. The CDR3 spans 12 residues. The CDR3 reads CARSPIPYEQYF. DNA of the CDR3: TGTGCCAGAAGCCCTATCCCCTACGAGCAGTACTTC.

The rearrangement uses TRBV15 and TRBJ1-1, with D possibly TRBD1 on 6 matching bases. The CDR3 runs 12 residues. Trimming left V 3 bases short and J 10 bases short, with 12 bases between. CDR1 is LNHNV, CDR2 YYDKDF, per germline (reference sequence). Written as DNA, the CDR3 is TGTGCCACCAGCAGGGACACAGGGTTAGCTTTCTTT. Translation: CATSRDTGLAFF. The complete variable domain, with remaining parts taken from reference TRBV15 and TRBJ1-1, reads DAMVIQNPRYQVTQFGKPVTLSCSQTLNHNVMYWYQQKSSQAPKLLFHYYDKDFNNEADTPDNFQSRRPNTSFCFLDIRSPGLGDTAMYLCATSRDTGLAFFGQGTRLTVV.

The genes are TRBV19 and TRBJ2-5; 9 bases are a match to TRBD1. CDR3 length: 15 residues. The V gene end was trimmed by 5 bases and the J gene end by 3 bases; junction bases not matched to a gene: 7. CDR1 and CDR2 (germline): LNHDA, SQIVND (reference sequence). The CDR3 reads CASSPGDRVEETQYF. CDR3 bases: TGTGCCAGTAGTCCCGGGGACAGGGTCGAAGAGACCCAGTACTTC.

The rearrangement uses TRBV28 and TRBJ1-5; D is perhaps TRBD1 (6 bases). This CDR3 contains 15 residues. Germline CDR1 and CDR2: MDHEN and SYDVKM. Trimming removed 4 bases from V and 3 bases from J, with 13 bases in between. CDR3 protein: CASSWTALYNQPQHF. CDR3 nucleotides: TGTGCCAGCAGTTGGACAGCTTTATACAATCAGCCCCAGCATTTT.

This chain joins TRBV7-9 and TRBJ2-5; the match to TRBD1 covers 9 bases. The CDR3 has 14 amino acids. CDR1 and CDR2 (germline): SEHNR, FQNEAQ (reference sequence). Losses at the gene ends were 3 bases for V and 5 bases for J; bases not matched to a gene: 4. CDR3 protein: CASSFTGGGETQYF. CDR3 in DNA: TGTGCCAGCAGCTTCACAGGGGGCGGGGAGACCCAGTACTTC.

The chain couples TRBV13 to TRBJ1-6; D remains unclear. The CDR3 is 14 residues long. Trimming removed 3 bases at V and 10 bases at J, with 13 bases between. CDR1 PRHDT and CDR2 FYEKMQ come from the germline V gene (reference sequence). CDR3 region: CASSLGRAQSPLHF. The CDR3 DNA sequence: TGTGCCAGCAGCTTGGGAAGGGCGCAGTCACCCCTCCACTTT.

This clone has only one observation. The genes are TRBV9 and TRBJ1-2; 9 positions agree with TRBD1. Germline V gene data show CDR1 as SGDLS and CDR2 as YYNGEE. The length of the CDR3 is 15 residues. V trimming: 0 bases; J trimming: 7 bases; junction bases outside the gene matches: 7. CDR3 in amino acids: CASSVAGTGYGGYTF. CDR3 nucleotide sequence: TGTGCCAGCAGCGTAGCCGGGACAGGGTACGGTGGCTACACCTTC. The whole variable domain, filled in from reference TRBV9 and TRBJ1-2, reads DSGVTQTPKHLITATGQRVTLRCSPRSGDLSVYWYQQSLDQGLQFLIQYYNGEERAKGNILERFSAQQFPDLHSELNLSSLELGDSALYFCASSVAGTGYGGYTFGSGTRLTVV.

V gene TRBV7-3 combines with J gene TRBJ2-1, with D tentatively TRBD1 or TRBD2 (6 bases each). The germline V and J ends were trimmed by 5 bases and 15 bases, with 23 bases remaining between them. CDR3 length: 14 amino acids. Germline V gene data show CDR1 as SGHTA and CDR2 as FQGTGA. CDR3 in DNA: TGTGCCAGCAGCACGTCGGGGGCTATAAAGACGACGTTCTTC. It codes for CASSTSGAIKTTFF.

The rearrangement uses TRBV7-2 and TRBJ2-1; TRBD2 might be the D (6 bases). Trimming stripped 3 bases from V and 7 bases from J, with 13 bases between. Germline V CDR1 and CDR2: SGHTA, FQGNSA. CDR3 size: 14 residues. The CDR3 coding sequence is TGTGCCAGCAGCTTTTCTGTGGGAGGAAATGAGCAGTTCTTC. This sequence encodes CASSFSVGGNEQFF.

This chain joins TRBV5-1 and TRBJ2-5, with TRBD2 matching over 12 bases. Germline lookup yields CDR1 SGHRS and CDR2 YFSETQ. CDR3 length: 16 residues. V lost 6 bases, J lost 1 base, and 7 bases stayed unmatched. CDR3 coding DNA: TGCGCCAGCACCTCCGGACTAGCGGGGTCCCAAGAGACCCAGTACTTC. This gives the protein CASTSGLAGSQETQYF.